One and the same sample provided the 32 T cell receptor beta chains below, sequenced in a study of shared clonotypes between healthy human individuals. The table came from immunoSEQ multiplex PCR; TCRdb's copy has only in-frame clones and leaves some out. This table has over a million clones, about 80% appearing once. Sequencing was performed on memory CD4+ T cells from PBMCs. Stated subset: CD45RA-negative fraction. The receptors stem from a man aged 18-30 years in good health. Some clones in this sample may be carry-over from other donors' samples.

The gene calls are TRBV7-2 and TRBJ1-1; D is perhaps TRBD1 (5 bases). This CDR3 has 13 residues. Germline V gives CDR1 SGHTA, CDR2 FQGNSA. V was clipped by 5 bases and J by 11 bases, with 18 bases between them. CDR3 nucleotides: TGTGCCAGCAGCGCCCAGGGTCGTCGGGAGGCTTTCTTT. This gives the protein CASSAQGRREAFF.

J is TRBJ1-3 and V is TRBV23-1; D perhaps matches TRBD1 (5 bases). TRBV23-1 falls under the ORF class, with uncertain function. The CDR3 consists of 15 residues. Trimming removed 8 bases at V and 8 bases at J, with 22 bases between. The CDR3 region is CASHPAPGWGDTIYF. The CDR3 nucleotides read TGCGCCAGCCATCCCGCCCCAGGGTGGGGGGACACCATATATTTT.

V usage is TRBV13 and J usage is TRBJ1-4; D possibly corresponds to TRBD1 (6 bases). Germline assignment: CDR1 PRHDT and CDR2 FYEKMQ (reference sequence). Trimming cost V 0 bases and J 6 bases, with 11 bases left between them. There are 15 residues in the CDR3. CDR3 sequence (DNA): TGTGCCAGCAGCTTAGGACAGGGTAGGGATGAAAAACTGTTTTTT. Protein: CASSLGQGRDEKLFF.

CDR3 DNA sequence: TGTGCCAGCAGCCCTTCAGGCTATGGCTACACCTTC. Translated, it gives CASSPSGYGYTF. The chain couples TRBV11-1 to TRBJ1-2; D is undetermined. This CDR3 contains 12 residues. Germline loops: CDR1 SGHAT, CDR2 FQDESV (reference sequence). The germline V and J ends were trimmed by 5 bases and 4 bases, with 8 bases remaining between them.

This clone was seen just once. V is TRBV10-3 and J is TRBJ2-3; D remains unclear. Germline V gene lookup returns CDR1 ENHRY and CDR2 SYGVKD. V was shortened by 2 bases and J by 4 bases, with 7 bases between the two germline ends. This CDR3 has 13 residues. The CDR3 bases are TGTGCCATCAGTGAGCACTATCCAGATACGCAGTATTTT. Translation gives CAISEHYPDTQYF.

This clone turned up a few times. This sample also contains other DNA sequences that code for the same CDR3. The chain combines TRBV9 with TRBJ2-3, with unresolved D. Trimming took 0 bases from V and 5 from J, leaving 10 bases between them. The CDR3 is 14 amino acids. CDR1 and CDR2 from the germline V gene are SGDLS and YYNGEE. The CDR3 nucleotides read TGTGCCAGCAGCGTAGGATCGGGCCAAGATACGCAGTATTTT. Its translation: CASSVGSGQDTQYF.

The chain carries TRBV6-6 and TRBJ2-7; TRBD1 agrees at 7 bases. Germline V gene data show CDR1 as MNHNY and CDR2 as SVGAGI (reference sequence). This CDR3 contains 13 residues. V gave up 4 bases and J gave up 6 bases; unmatched junction bases: 6. CDR3 sequence: CASSFGQVPEQYF. For the CDR3, the DNA is TGTGCCAGCAGTTTCGGACAGGTCCCCGAGCAGTACTTC.

This chain joins TRBV7-9 and TRBJ2-2, with D tentatively TRBD1 (5 bases). The V end lost 1 base, the J end lost 3 bases, and 9 bases lay between the germline ends. Germline values: CDR1 SEHNR, CDR2 FQNEAQ (reference sequence). The CDR3 has 15 amino acids. CDR3 bases: TGTGCCAGCAGCTTAGTATTAGGGGACACCGGGGAGCTGTTTTTT. It is translated as CASSLVLGDTGELFF. Supplemented by reference TRBV7-9 and TRBJ2-2, the full variable domain reads DTGVSQNPRHKITKRGQNVTFRCDPISEHNRLYWYRQTLGQGPEFLTYFQNEAQLEKSRLLSDRFSAERPKGSFSTLEIQRTEQGDSAMYLCASSLVLGDTGELFFGEGSRLTVL.

As regards this clone: Given a much more abundant clone one base away, this may be a read error. Other DNA sequences in the sample encode the same CDR3. The V call is TRBV5-1, the J call TRBJ2-7; 8 bases agree with TRBD1. The J segment lost 2 bases and the V segment lost 4 bases, leaving 5 bases of the junction unmatched. The CDR3 length is 14 residues. Germline V gene data show CDR1 as SGHRS and CDR2 as YFSETQ. The CDR3 nucleotides read TGCGCCAGCAGCCAGGACAGGGCGGCCTACGAGCAGTACTTC. It yields the protein CASSQDRAAYEQYF.

For the CDR3, the DNA is TGTGCCAGCAGCAAAGTTTGTGGGCGGGACAGGGCCTACGAGCAGTACTTC. This encodes CASSKVCGRDRAYEQYF. The V call is TRBV21-1, the J call TRBJ2-7; TRBD1 is the table's D call and was not checked against the DNA. TRBV21-1 is deemed a pseudogene. The CDR3 runs 17 residues.

The rearrangement uses TRBV29-1 and TRBJ2-1, with unresolved D. Trimming took off 0 bases at V and 8 bases at J, with 8 bases between the two ends. This CDR3 spans 12 amino acids. From germline, CDR1 is SQVTM and CDR2 ANQGSEA. The CDR3 reads CSVEEKDYEQFF. The CDR3 DNA is TGCAGCGTTGAAGAAAAAGATTATGAGCAGTTCTTC.

This clone was seen only a few times. The chain employs TRBV10-2 and TRBJ2-1; D ambiguous. The CDR3 covers 13 residues. Germline V gives CDR1 WSHSY, CDR2 SAAADI. The germline V and J ends were trimmed by 7 bases and 0 bases, with 7 bases remaining between them. The CDR3 nucleotides are TGCGCCAGCATCCCAGCCTCCTACAATGAGCAGTTCTTC. As protein: CASIPASYNEQFF.

The CDR3 region is CASSYQAEASGYTF. CDR3 sequence (DNA): TGTGCCAGCAGTTATCAGGCAGAGGCGAGTGGCTACACCTTC. V and J are TRBV2 and TRBJ1-2; D is ambiguous. CDR3 length: 14 amino acids. Per the germline V gene, CDR1 is SNHLY and CDR2 is FYNNEI. The V end lost 5 bases, the J end lost 7 bases, and 17 bases lay between the germline ends.

The rearrangement joins TRBV19 to TRBJ1-5, with a weak D call TRBD1 (5 bases). With 3 bases removed from V and 1 base from J, the gap between germline ends came to 10 bases. This CDR3 contains 15 residues. The germline V gene encodes CDR1 LNHDA and CDR2 SQIVND (reference sequence). The CDR3 loop reads CASSIFPGSNQPQHF. The DNA of the CDR3 is TGTGCCAGTAGTATTTTTCCAGGGAGCAATCAGCCCCAGCATTTT.

The chain recombines TRBV9 with TRBJ1-2; D remains unclear. The CDR3 has 12 residues. With 4 bases removed from V and 4 bases from J, the gap between germline ends came to 8 bases. Per germline, CDR1 SGDLS and CDR2 YYNGEE. Here the CDR3 DNA reads TGTGCCAGCAGCCCCGGACTCTATGGCTACACCTTC. Encoded protein: CASSPGLYGYTF.

Regarding this clone: This same CDR3 is encoded by further DNA sequences in the sample. This chain links TRBV28 with TRBJ2-5; D is uncertain. Germline-derived CDR1 and CDR2 are MDHEN and SYDVKM. The V end was cut by 3 bases, the J end by 5 bases, with 7 bases between. The CDR3 has 12 residues. The CDR3 DNA reads as TGTGCCAGCAGTTTGCCCGGGGAGACCCAGTACTTC. This sequence encodes CASSLPGETQYF.

This rearrangement joins TRBV6-1 to TRBJ2-7; D perhaps matches TRBD1 (5 bases). Germline V gene sequence: CDR1 MNHNS, CDR2 SASEGT. V was clipped by 9 bases and J by 1 base, with 13 bases between them. This CDR3 comprises 13 residues. The CDR3 DNA reads as TGTGCCAGTAAAAGGGGCTTATCCTACGAGCAGTACTTC. It encodes CASKRGLSYEQYF.

The chain joins TRBV7-6 to TRBJ2-7, with D hard to call. CDR1 is SGHVS, CDR2 FNYEAQ, per germline. V was cut by 1 base and J by 6 bases, with 13 bases left in between. There are 14 residues in the CDR3. This CDR3 is CASSLDQSNREQYF. The CDR3 nucleotides are TGTGCCAGCAGCTTAGACCAGTCTAACCGCGAGCAGTACTTC.

Notes on this clone: This sample also contains other DNA sequences that code for the same CDR3. The rearrangement joins TRBV20-1 to TRBJ1-1; D might be TRBD1 (5 bases). This CDR3 is built from 11 residues. Germline V CDR1 and CDR2: DFQATT, SNEGSKA (reference sequence). Trimming removed 0 bases at V and 8 bases at J, with 7 bases between. The CDR3: CSARDRQEAFF. The CDR3 DNA reads TGCAGTGCTAGAGATCGACAGGAAGCTTTCTTT.

The chain joins TRBV5-1 to TRBJ2-1; 7 bases align to TRBD1. This CDR3 is built from 11 residues. V shed 4 bases, J shed 10 bases, and the junction held 2 bases outside the gene matches. Germline-derived CDR1 and CDR2 are SGHRS and YFSETQ. Written as DNA, the CDR3 is TGCGCCAGCAGCCTGGACAGGGAGCAGTTCTTC. Protein: CASSLDREQFF. Complete variable domain (other parts from reference TRBV5-1 and TRBJ2-1): KAGVTQTPRYLIKTRGQQVTLSCSPISGHRSVSWYQQTPGQGLQFLFEYFSETQRNKGNFPGRFSGRQFSNSRSEMNVSTLELGDSALYLCASSLDREQFFGPGTRLTVL.

The chain employs TRBV29-1 and TRBJ1-2, with D hard to call. Trimming pared 4 bases from V and 8 bases from J, leaving 14 bases between. Germline loops: CDR1 SQVTM, CDR2 ANQGSEA. This CDR3 spans 12 amino acids. The CDR3 loop is CSVGSGALGYTF. DNA of the CDR3: TGCAGCGTTGGTTCAGGAGCCTTGGGCTACACCTTC.

V gene TRBV7-6 combines with J gene TRBJ2-1; D is possibly TRBD2 (6 bases). CDR3 size: 14 residues. The germline CDR1 and CDR2 sequences are SGHVS and FNYEAQ. The germline V and J ends were trimmed by 5 bases and 3 bases, with 11 bases remaining between them. Here the CDR3 DNA reads TGTGCCAGCAGCCGGGACTCCTACTACAATGAGCAGTTCTTC. Protein product: CASSRDSYYNEQFF.

J is TRBJ1-2 and V is TRBV30; D is ambiguous. In germline, CDR1 is GTSNPN, CDR2 SVGIG (reference sequence). The CDR3 contains 13 residues. V was clipped by 1 base and J by 5 bases, with 11 bases between them. CDR3 region: CAWSDGGVYGYTF. In DNA form, the CDR3 reads TGTGCCTGGAGTGATGGTGGGGTATATGGCTACACCTTC.

This chain connects TRBV28 to TRBJ1-2; D not certain. This CDR3 spans 13 amino acids. Trimming removed 5 bases from V and 5 bases from J, with 12 bases in between. Germline CDR1 MDHEN, CDR2 SYDVKM. CDR3 DNA sequence: TGTGCCAGCAGTCCACCCCGACGTTATGGCTACACCTTC. Translated: CASSPPRRYGYTF.

This chain uses TRBV5-4 with TRBJ2-7, with D maybe TRBD2 (5 bases). The CDR3 has 14 amino acids. With 7 bases removed from V and 3 bases from J, the gap between germline ends came to 17 bases. The germline V gene encodes CDR1 SGHNT and CDR2 YYREEE (reference sequence). CDR3 nucleotides: TGTGCCAGCCGGGCTGGACTGGGCCTCTACGAGCAGTACTTC. It encodes CASRAGLGLYEQYF. The entire variable domain, with the rest obtained from reference TRBV5-4 and TRBJ2-7, is as follows: ETGVTQSPTHLIKTRGQQVTLRCSSQSGHNTVSWYQQALGQGPQFIFQYYREEENGRGNFPPRFSGLQFPNYSSELNVNALELDDSALYLCASRAGLGLYEQYFGPGTRLTVT.

This sequence joins TRBV29-1 and TRBJ2-3; maybe TRBD1 (6 bases). The V end lost 4 bases, the J end lost 4 bases, and 9 bases lay between the germline ends. Per the germline V gene, CDR1 is SQVTM and CDR2 is ANQGSEA. The CDR3 loop spans 12 amino acids. The CDR3 DNA sequence: TGCAGCGTTGCCACAGGGTCAGATACGCAGTATTTT. Protein sequence: CSVATGSDTQYF.

V usage is TRBV6-1 and J usage is TRBJ2-3; no reliable D call. CDR1 and CDR2 from the germline V gene are MNHNS and SASEGT. The V end was cut by 4 bases, the J end by 0 bases, with 11 bases between. This CDR3 comprises 15 residues. The CDR3 sequence: CASSVSAHSTDTQYF. The CDR3 region has the DNA TGTGCCAGCAGTGTGTCAGCGCATAGCACAGATACGCAGTATTTT.

The chain employs TRBV7-3 and TRBJ2-2; tentatively, D is TRBD1 (6 bases). The CDR3 totals 14 residues. Deletions cut 6 bases from V and 7 bases from J, with 15 bases between. CDR1 is SGHTA, CDR2 FQGTGA, per germline. CDR3 in amino acids: CASSRTGNYGELFF. As DNA, the CDR3 is TGTGCCAGCAGTCGAACAGGGAATTACGGGGAGCTGTTTTTT. The complete variable domain, with remaining parts taken from reference TRBV7-3 and TRBJ2-2, reads GAGVSQTPSNKVTEKGKYVELRCDPISGHTALYWYRQSLGQGPEFLIYFQGTGAADDSGLPNDRFFAVRPEGSVSTLKIQRTERGDSAVYLCASSRTGNYGELFFGEGSRLTVL.

The chain has TRBV30 and TRBJ1-2; D ambiguous. Trimming removed 1 base from V and 8 bases from J, with 17 bases in between. The length of the CDR3 is 14 residues. Germline V gives CDR1 GTSNPN, CDR2 SVGIG (reference sequence). CDR3 sequence (DNA): TGTGCCTGGAGTGCTGGACTCTCGGAGGGAGGCTACACCTTC. It translates to CAWSAGLSEGGYTF.

The chain has TRBV2 and TRBJ2-4; D is uncertain. The CDR3 loop spans 12 amino acids. The V end lost 3 bases, the J end lost 6 bases, and 6 bases lay between the germline ends. CDR1 is SNHLY, CDR2 FYNNEI, per germline. The CDR3 DNA is TGTGCCAGCAGTGAGACCTTAAACATTCAGTACTTC. Amino acid sequence: CASSETLNIQYF.

The chain carries TRBV30 and TRBJ1-4; a weak D match, TRBD1 (5 bases). Germline CDR1 is GTSNPN and CDR2 is SVGIG (reference sequence). The CDR3 spans 12 residues. The V and J ends lost 8 bases and 4 bases respectively, with 11 bases between them. CDR3 in amino acids: CARGGINEKLFF. CDR3 sequence (DNA): TGTGCCCGGGGGGGGATTAATGAAAAACTGTTTTTT.

The chain carries TRBV7-2 and TRBJ1-4; D is undetermined. V was clipped by 1 base and J by 6 bases, with 12 bases between them. This CDR3 region has 15 residues. Germline assignment: CDR1 SGHTA and CDR2 FQGNSA. The DNA for the CDR3 is TGTGCCAGCAGCTTAGAGTCGGGAGTAGATGAAAAACTGTTTTTT. The encoded protein is CASSLESGVDEKLFF.